A selection of T cell receptor beta chains follows, all from one sample in a study of long-term antiretroviral therapy in people with HIV. The table came from immunoSEQ multiplex PCR; TCRdb's copy has only in-frame clones and leaves some out. There are about 24,000 clones in the sample; 80% to 85% occur only once, and approximately 15% lies in the top ten. Sequences were derived from unsorted PBMCs, sampled at the start of antiretroviral therapy, before treatment. The receptors shown here come from a young woman with HIV. CDR3s include the opening cysteine and the closing phenylalanine or tryptophan. A D gene is named only where the DNA matches it firmly. Clone size, where shown, is once, few, many, or a class for clones that have expanded.

abundance: NA; j_gene: TRBJ2-1; v_gene: TRBV10-2; d_gene: NA; CDR3aa: CASSERVTDNEQFF; CDR3nt: TGCGCCAGCAGTGAGAGAGTGACAGACAATGAGCAGTTCTTC
abundance: NA; j_gene: TRBJ1-4; v_gene: TRBV7-2; d_gene: NA; CDR3aa: CASSWGGGEKLFF; CDR3nt: TGTGCCAGCAGCTGGGGGGGAGGGGAAAAACTGTTTTTT
abundance: NA; j_gene: TRBJ1-4; v_gene: TRBV5-1; d_gene: TRBD1; CDR3aa: CASSPGQVVDEKLFF; CDR3nt: TGCGCCAGCAGCCCGGGACAGGTGGTAGATGAAAAACTGTTTTTT
abundance: NA; j_gene: TRBJ2-7; v_gene: TRBV6-5; d_gene: TRBD1; CDR3aa: CASSYSQGAYEQYF; CDR3nt: TGTGCCAGCAGTTACTCGCAGGGGGCCTACGAGCAGTACTTC
abundance: few; j_gene: TRBJ1-2; v_gene: TRBV27; d_gene: NA; CDR3aa: CASSLRPGTYGYTF; CDR3nt: TGTGCCAGCAGTTTGCGGCCGGGGACCTATGGCTACACCTTC
abundance: few; j_gene: TRBJ2-1; v_gene: TRBV6-6; d_gene: NA; CDR3aa: CAGSSHSYNEQFF; CDR3nt: TGTGCGGGATCTTCTCACTCCTACAATGAGCAGTTCTTC
abundance: NA; j_gene: TRBJ1-2; v_gene: TRBV6-6; d_gene: NA; CDR3aa: CASSYAGDGYTF; CDR3nt: TGTGCCAGCAGTTACGCAGGGGACGGCTACACCTTC
abundance: NA; j_gene: TRBJ2-3; v_gene: TRBV5-6; d_gene: TRBD1; CDR3aa: CASRVGQASTDTQYF; CDR3nt: TGTGCCAGCAGGGTGGGACAGGCTAGCACAGATACGCAGTATTTT
abundance: NA; j_gene: TRBJ2-7; v_gene: TRBV19; d_gene: TRBD2; CDR3aa: CASSPKSQRGRYEQYF; CDR3nt: TGTGCCAGTAGTCCCAAAAGCCAGCGGGGGCGATACGAGCAGTACTTC
abundance: NA; j_gene: TRBJ2-3; v_gene: TRBV19; d_gene: NA; CDR3aa: CASRMGISTDTQYF; CDR3nt: TGTGCCAGTAGGATGGGGATTAGCACAGATACGCAGTATTTT
abundance: NA; j_gene: TRBJ2-7; v_gene: TRBV7-3; d_gene: NA; CDR3aa: CASSLTGEGAYEQYF; CDR3nt: TGTGCCAGCAGCTTAACAGGGGAAGGCGCCTACGAGCAGTACTTC
abundance: few; j_gene: TRBJ1-3; v_gene: TRBV2; d_gene: NA; CDR3aa: CASTQGWSANTIYF; CDR3nt: TGTGCCAGCACGCAGGGGTGGTCCGCAAACACCATATATTTT
abundance: NA; j_gene: TRBJ1-3; v_gene: TRBV19; d_gene: NA; CDR3aa: CASIGAWSSGNTIYF; CDR3nt: TGTGCCAGTATCGGGGCCTGGAGCTCTGGAAACACCATATATTTT
abundance: NA; j_gene: TRBJ2-7; v_gene: TRBV7-9; d_gene: TRBD1; CDR3aa: CASSIGQGASYEQYF; CDR3nt: TGTGCCAGCAGCATAGGACAGGGGGCCTCCTACGAGCAGTACTTC